Shown below are 2 T cell receptor beta chains from a single sample sequenced in a study of human T cells and chemical hapten exposure. TCRdb reanalysed the RACE reads using MiXCR and keeps one entry per CDR3 protein. The sample includes about 84,000 distinct CDR3 sequences, 9.5% to 14% of them seen just once. This sample's time point: patch test 3, about 24 weeks after DPC sensitization. Sample treatment: therapeutic diphenylcyclopropenone sensitization with weekly scalp DPC. Sequenced here: whole blood, sampled in connection with sensitization to the hapten diphenylcyclopropenone (DPC). The receptors stem from a woman aged 45-60 years with alopecia areata. Some clones in this sample may be carry-over from other donors' samples.

In its sample, this clonotype was seen many times. This chain connects TRBV6-5 to TRBJ1-4; 7 bases line up with TRBD1. V gave up 6 bases and J gave up 8 bases; unmatched junction bases: 6. Germline CDR1 MNHEY, CDR2 SVGAGI. The CDR3 contains 13 residues. The CDR3 sequence: CASRQGLREKLFF. The CDR3 DNA reads as TGTGCCAGCAGACAGGGGTTGCGGGAAAAACTGTTTTTT.

This chain joins TRBV18 and TRBJ2-7, with TRBD1 matching 7 bases. Unmatched junction bases numbered 6, after V lost 4 bases and J lost 0 bases. The CDR3 contains 15 residues. Looked up from germline, CDR1 is KGHSH and CDR2 is LQKENI. This CDR3 reads CASSLPGQLSYEQYF. The DNA for the CDR3 is TGTGCCAGCTCACTGCCGGGACAGCTCTCCTACGAGCAGTACTTC.